The 8 T cell receptor beta chains below come from one sample, sequenced in a study of early T cells in non-severe SARS-CoV-2 infection. One entry per CDR3 protein results from TCRdb running MiXCR on the 5' RACE reads. This table holds roughly 80,000 distinct CDR3 sequences, about 11% found once. Sequences were derived from whole blood, sampled at baseline. These receptors all come from an adult who was a healthcare worker with PCR-confirmed SARS-CoV-2 infection or an uninfected control (not recorded which).

V usage is TRBV18 and J usage is TRBJ1-1; no clear D. The CDR3 has 14 amino acids. The germline V gene encodes CDR1 KGHSH and CDR2 LQKENI. Trimming stripped 2 bases from V and 4 bases from J, with 11 bases between. For the CDR3, the DNA is TGTGCCAGCTCACCATCGGAGGGAAGCACTGAAGCTTTCTTT. This sequence encodes CASSPSEGSTEAFF.

The chain couples TRBV19 to TRBJ1-6, with D uncertain. Germline CDR1 reads LNHDA; CDR2 reads SQIVND (reference sequence). This CDR3 has 14 amino acids. With 2 bases removed from V and 10 bases from J, the gap between germline ends came to 12 bases. The chain's CDR3 is CASSITRVGSPLHF. CDR3 nucleotides: TGTGCCAGTAGTATAACAAGAGTTGGATCACCCCTCCACTTT.

The table lists this clonotype with a few counts. The chain uses TRBV28 and TRBJ1-5; 8 positions agree with TRBD1. CDR1 is MDHEN and CDR2 is SYDVKM in the germline V gene. After removal of 3 bases from V and 6 bases from J, the junction contained 10 bases not matched to a gene. This CDR3 has 16 amino acids. The CDR3 coding sequence is TGTGCCAGCAGTTTGGAGCCGGGACAGGTTACTCAGCCCCAGCATTTT. It encodes CASSLEPGQVTQPQHF.

This clonotype turned up a few times. The chain links TRBV30 to TRBJ2-3, with 11 bases fitting TRBD2. This CDR3 spans 15 amino acids. From germline, CDR1 is GTSNPN and CDR2 SVGIG (reference sequence). V shed 2 bases and J 7 bases; nucleotides not matched to a gene: 8. The CDR3 DNA sequence: TGTGCCTGGAGTCAAGTGCTAGCGGGGGGTAATACGCAGTATTTT. It codes for CAWSQVLAGGNTQYF.

This clonotype was seen at least ten times. The V call is TRBV18, the J call TRBJ2-7; 7 bases align to TRBD1. Germline V gene data show CDR1 as KGHSH and CDR2 as LQKENI. Trimming cost V 4 bases and J 3 bases; bases outside gene matches: 12. CDR3 length: 16 residues. In DNA form, the CDR3 reads TGTGCCAGCTCACTGGTACACCGGGACAGTAACTACGAGCAGTACTTC. Residues: CASSLVHRDSNYEQYF.

About this clonotype itself: This could be a read error, since a much larger clone is one nucleotide away. The genes are TRBV5-1 and TRBJ2-5; 10 bases are shared with TRBD1. Germline V gene sequence: CDR1 SGHRS, CDR2 YFSETQ. The CDR3 contains 14 residues. Here the CDR3 DNA reads TGCGTCAGCAGCTTGACAGGGGGCGCAGAGACCCAGTACTTC. It specifies CVSSLTGGAETQYF.

This clonotype came up many times. The chain combines TRBV3-1 with TRBJ1-2; perhaps TRBD1 as D (5 bases). Germline assignment: CDR1 LGHDT and CDR2 YNNKEL (reference sequence). V dropped 4 bases and J dropped 8 bases, with 29 bases sitting between them. CDR3 size: 18 residues. Here the CDR3 reads CASSPLASPGRGELGYTF. The CDR3 coding sequence is TGTGCCAGCAGCCCTCTCGCCAGCCCGGGACGGGGAGAGTTGGGCTACACCTTC.

This clonotype was found a few times. This chain uses TRBV7-3 with TRBJ2-6; D call uncertain. This CDR3 has 13 residues. CDR1 and CDR2 (germline): SGHTA, FQGTGA. The V and J ends lost 2 bases and 4 bases respectively, with 3 bases between them. CDR3 in DNA: TGTGCCAGCAGCTTACAGGGGGCCAACGTCCTGACTTTC. Translation: CASSLQGANVLTF.